The present entry profiles one T cell receptor beta chain with its context. Its antigen is not identified. These data originate in a study of OX40 agonist ivuxolimab in advanced cancers. At the level of the study: Ivuxolimab, an agonistic anti-OX40 (CD134) antibody, was given to patients. Notes on the study in general: Averaging showed that CD8+ T cells had more expanded clones than CD4+ did. At 0.1 to 3.0 mg/kg and by week 6, clonal expansion occurred in CD4+ and CD8+ blood T cells. Not determined was the antigen specificity of the expanded peripheral T cells.

Method: immunoSEQ multiplex PCR; TCRdb's copy keeps in-frame clones and lacks some. The sample carries under 100,000 clones, about 90% recorded once. Trimming left V 7 bases short and J 1 base short, with 16 bases between. From germline, CDR1 is MDHEN and CDR2 SYDVKM. The CDR3 is 16 amino acids. The chain employs TRBV28 and TRBJ2-2; the D gene is possibly TRBD1 (7 bases). The sequencing used CD4+ or CD8+ T cells sorted from blood, collected in a trial of the OX40 agonist ivuxolimab. This clonotype was obtained from an adult with an advanced solid tumor such as melanoma, head and neck, liver or kidney cancer. The CDR3 DNA sequence: TGTGCCAGCACAGAGTACAGGGGACTGAACACCGGGGAGCTGTTTTTT. The encoded protein is CASTEYRGLNTGELFF.